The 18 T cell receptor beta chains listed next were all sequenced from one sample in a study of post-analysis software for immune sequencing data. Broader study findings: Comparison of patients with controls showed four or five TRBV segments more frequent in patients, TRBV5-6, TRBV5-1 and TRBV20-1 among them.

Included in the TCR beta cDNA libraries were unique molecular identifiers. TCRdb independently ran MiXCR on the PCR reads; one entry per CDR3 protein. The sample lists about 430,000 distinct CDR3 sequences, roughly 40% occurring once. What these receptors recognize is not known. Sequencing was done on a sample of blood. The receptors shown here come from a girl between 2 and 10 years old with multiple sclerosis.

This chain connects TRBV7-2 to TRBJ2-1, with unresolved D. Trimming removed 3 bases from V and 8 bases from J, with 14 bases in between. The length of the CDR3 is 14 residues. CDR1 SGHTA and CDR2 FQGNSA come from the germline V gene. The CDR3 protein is CASSFHDLSHEQFF. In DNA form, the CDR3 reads TGTGCCAGCAGCTTTCACGACCTCTCGCATGAGCAGTTCTTC.

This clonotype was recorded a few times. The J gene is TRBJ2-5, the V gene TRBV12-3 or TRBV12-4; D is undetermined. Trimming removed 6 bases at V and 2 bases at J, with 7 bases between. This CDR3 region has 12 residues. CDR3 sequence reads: CASRDRQETQYF. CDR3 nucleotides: TGTGCCAGCAGGGATAGACAAGAGACCCAGTACTTC.

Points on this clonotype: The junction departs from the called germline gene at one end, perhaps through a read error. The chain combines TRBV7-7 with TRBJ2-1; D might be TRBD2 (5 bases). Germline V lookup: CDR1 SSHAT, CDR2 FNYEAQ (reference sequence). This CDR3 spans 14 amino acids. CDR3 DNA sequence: TGTGCTAGCAGCTCTGGCGGGCGCTACAATGAGCAGTTCTTC. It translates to CASSSGGRYNEQFF.

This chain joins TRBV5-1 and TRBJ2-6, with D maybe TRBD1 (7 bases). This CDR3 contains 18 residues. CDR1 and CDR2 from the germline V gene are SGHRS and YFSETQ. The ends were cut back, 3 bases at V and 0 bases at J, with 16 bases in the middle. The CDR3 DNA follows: TGCGCCAGCAGCTCCGGAGACAGGGAGGACTCTGGGGCCAACGTCCTGACTTTC. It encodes CASSSGDREDSGANVLTF.

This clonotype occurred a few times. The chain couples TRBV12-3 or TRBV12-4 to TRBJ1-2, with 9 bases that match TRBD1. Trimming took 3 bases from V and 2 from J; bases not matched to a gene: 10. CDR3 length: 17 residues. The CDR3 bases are TGTGCCAGCAGTTTGGGGACAGGGCGAGTTTTAAACTATGGCTACACCTTC. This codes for CASSLGTGRVLNYGYTF.

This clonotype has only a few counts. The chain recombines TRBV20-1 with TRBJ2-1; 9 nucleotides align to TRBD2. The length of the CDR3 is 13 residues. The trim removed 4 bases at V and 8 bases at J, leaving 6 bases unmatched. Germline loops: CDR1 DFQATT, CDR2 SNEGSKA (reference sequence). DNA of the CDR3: TGCAGTGCTACTAGCGGGGATTACGATGAGCAGTTCTTC. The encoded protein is CSATSGDYDEQFF.

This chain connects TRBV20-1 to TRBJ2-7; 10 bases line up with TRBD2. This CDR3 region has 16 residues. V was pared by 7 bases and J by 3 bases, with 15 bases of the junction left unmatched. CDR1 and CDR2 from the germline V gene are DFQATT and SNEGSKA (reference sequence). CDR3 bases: TGCAGTGAGAGTCACCCCGGACTAGCGGATGTCTACGAGCAGTACTTC. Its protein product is CSESHPGLADVYEQYF.

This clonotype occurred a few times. DNA of the CDR3: TGCGCCAGCAGCCTACGGACAGCTTCCAATGAGCAGTTCTTC. Translated: CASSLRTASNEQFF. This chain connects TRBV5-1 to TRBJ2-1; the D gene is possibly TRBD1 (6 bases). From germline, CDR1 is SGHRS and CDR2 YFSETQ. The V end lost 4 bases, the J end lost 6 bases, and 14 bases lay between the germline ends. The CDR3 sequence is 14 residues long.

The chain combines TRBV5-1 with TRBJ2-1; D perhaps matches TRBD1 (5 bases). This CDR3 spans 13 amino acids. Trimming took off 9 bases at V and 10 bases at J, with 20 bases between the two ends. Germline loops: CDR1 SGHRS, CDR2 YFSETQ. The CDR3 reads CANQNRRAREQFF. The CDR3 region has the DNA TGCGCCAACCAAAACAGGCGTGCAAGGGAGCAGTTCTTC. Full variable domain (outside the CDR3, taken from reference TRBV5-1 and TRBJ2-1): KAGVTQTPRYLIKTRGQQVTLSCSPISGHRSVSWYQQTPGQGLQFLFEYFSETQRNKGNFPGRFSGRQFSNSRSEMNVSTLELGDSALYLCANQNRRAREQFFGPGTRLTVL.

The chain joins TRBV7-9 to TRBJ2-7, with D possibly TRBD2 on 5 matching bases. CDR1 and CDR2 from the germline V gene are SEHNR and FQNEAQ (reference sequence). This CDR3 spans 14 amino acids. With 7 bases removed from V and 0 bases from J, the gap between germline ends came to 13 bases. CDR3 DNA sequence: TGTGCCAGCACGGGGTCGGGTAGCTCCTACGAGCAGTACTTC. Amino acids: CASTGSGSSYEQYF.

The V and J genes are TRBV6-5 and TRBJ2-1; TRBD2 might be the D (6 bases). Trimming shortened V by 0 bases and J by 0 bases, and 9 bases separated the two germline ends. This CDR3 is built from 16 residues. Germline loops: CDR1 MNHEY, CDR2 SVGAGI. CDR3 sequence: CASSYSRGSSYNEQFF. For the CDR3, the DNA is TGTGCCAGCAGTTACTCGCGGGGTAGCTCCTACAATGAGCAGTTCTTC.

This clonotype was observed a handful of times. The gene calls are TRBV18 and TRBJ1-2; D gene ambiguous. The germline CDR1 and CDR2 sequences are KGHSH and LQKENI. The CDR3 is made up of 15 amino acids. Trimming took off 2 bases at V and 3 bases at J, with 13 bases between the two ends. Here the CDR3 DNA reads TGTGCCAGCTCACCAAGGACCCAGCCCCACTATGGCTACACCTTC. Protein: CASSPRTQPHYGYTF. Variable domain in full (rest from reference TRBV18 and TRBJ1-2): NAGVMQNPRHLVRRRGQEARLRCSPMKGHSHVYWYRQLPEEGLKFMVYLQKENIIDESGMPKERFSAEFPKEGPSILRIQQVVRGDSAAYFCASSPRTQPHYGYTFGSGTRLTVV.

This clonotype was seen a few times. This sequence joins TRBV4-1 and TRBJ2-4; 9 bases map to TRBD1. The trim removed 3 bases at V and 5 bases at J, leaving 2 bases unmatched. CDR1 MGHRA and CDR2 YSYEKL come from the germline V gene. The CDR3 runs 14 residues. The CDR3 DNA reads TGCGCCAGCAGCCAGGGACAGGGTGAAAACATTCAGTACTTC. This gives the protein CASSQGQGENIQYF.

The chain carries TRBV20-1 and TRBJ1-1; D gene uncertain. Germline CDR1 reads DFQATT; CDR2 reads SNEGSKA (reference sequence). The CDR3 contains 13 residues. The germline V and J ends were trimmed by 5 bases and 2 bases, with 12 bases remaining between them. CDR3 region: CSASLNRNTEAFF. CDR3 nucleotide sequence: TGCAGTGCTTCCCTTAACCGTAACACTGAAGCTTTCTTT.

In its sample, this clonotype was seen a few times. The CDR3 nucleotides are TGCGCCAGCAGCCAAGGACAGTCAAATCAGCCCCAGCATTTT. As protein: CASSQGQSNQPQHF. The chain carries TRBV4-3 and TRBJ1-5, with D possibly being TRBD1 (5 bases). Between the trimmed V and J ends, which lost 1 base and 4 bases, there was a span of 8 bases. The CDR3 sequence is 14 residues long. Germline assignment: CDR1 LGHNA and CDR2 YSLEER.

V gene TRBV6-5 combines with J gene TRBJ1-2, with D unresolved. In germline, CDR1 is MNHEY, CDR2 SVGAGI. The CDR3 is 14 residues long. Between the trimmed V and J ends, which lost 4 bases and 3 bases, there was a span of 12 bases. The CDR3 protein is CASSCKRTHYGYTF. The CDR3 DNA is TGTGCCAGCAGTTGCAAGCGGACTCACTATGGCTACACCTTC.

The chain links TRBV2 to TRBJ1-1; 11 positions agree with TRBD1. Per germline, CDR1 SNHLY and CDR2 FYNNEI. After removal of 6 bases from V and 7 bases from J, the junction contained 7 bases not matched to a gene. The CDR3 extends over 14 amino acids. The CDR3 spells CASRADRGHVEAFF. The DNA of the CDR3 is TGTGCCAGCAGGGCGGACAGGGGGCATGTTGAAGCTTTCTTT.

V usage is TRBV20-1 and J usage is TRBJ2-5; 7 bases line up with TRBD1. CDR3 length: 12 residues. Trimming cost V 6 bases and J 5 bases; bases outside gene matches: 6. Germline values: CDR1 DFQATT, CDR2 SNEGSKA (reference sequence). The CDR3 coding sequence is TGCAGTGCCCCGGGACAGTGGGAGACCCAGTACTTC. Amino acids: CSAPGQWETQYF.